These 9 T cell receptor beta chains originate from one sample sequenced in a study of T cells after somatic rescue of genetic block. Libraries were prepared by immunoSEQ multiplex PCR; TCRdb keeps only in-frame clonotypes and omits some of them. The sample includes fewer than 150,000 clones, around nine tenths seen only once; the top ten take approximately 1.4%. Sequencing was carried out using peripheral blood mononuclear cells (PBMCs). Source of these receptors: a woman aged 18-29 years.

The gene calls are TRBV13 and TRBJ2-3; TRBD2 agrees at 9 bases. Germline CDR1 is PRHDT and CDR2 is FYEKMQ (reference sequence). V trimming: 1 base; J trimming: 4 bases; junction bases outside the gene matches: 6. The CDR3 is 16 amino acids. In DNA form, the CDR3 reads TGTGCCAGCAGCTTAGACAGGCGGGGGGGCGCAGATACGCAGTATTTT. It encodes CASSLDRRGGADTQYF.

This chain links TRBV10-2 with TRBJ2-7; D is possibly TRBD1 (5 bases). Germline V lookup: CDR1 WSHSY, CDR2 SAAADI. The CDR3 is 14 residues long. V was pared by 3 bases and J by 0 bases, with 9 bases between. The chain's CDR3 is CASSDRGSSYEQYF. The CDR3 region has the DNA TGCGCCAGCAGTGATAGGGGAAGCTCCTACGAGCAGTACTTC.

This clone came up once. The chain couples TRBV4-2 to TRBJ2-2; D might be TRBD1 or TRBD2, each matching 6 bases. The V end was cut by 0 bases, the J end by 5 bases, with 10 bases between. Germline V gene data show CDR1 as LGHNA and CDR2 as YNFKEQ. The CDR3 loop spans 15 amino acids. The CDR3 bases are TGTGCCAGCAGCCAAGAAGAAGGGGGGACCGGGGAGCTGTTTTTT. It translates to CASSQEEGGTGELFF.

The chain combines TRBV18 with TRBJ1-1; D is ambiguous. The V gene's germline CDR1 is KGHSH and CDR2 LQKENI. The CDR3 contains 14 residues. The V end lost 2 bases, the J end lost 1 base, and 8 bases lay between the germline ends. CDR3 nucleotides: TGTGCCAGCTCACCAAGGGTGGAGAACACTGAAGCTTTCTTT. It specifies CASSPRVENTEAFF.

The chain combines TRBV18 with TRBJ2-3; either TRBD1 or TRBD2 may supply D (6 bases each). Trimming stripped 4 bases from V and 5 bases from J, with 22 bases between. CDR1 and CDR2 from the germline V gene are KGHSH and LQKENI. The CDR3 contains 17 residues. This CDR3 reads CASSLMDSGGEVDTQYF. The CDR3 DNA is TGTGCCAGCTCACTGATGGACAGCGGCGGGGAGGTAGATACGCAGTATTTT.

The chain combines TRBV7-9 with TRBJ1-1, with unresolved D. The V end was cut by 1 base, the J end by 2 bases, with 8 bases between. CDR1 is SEHNR and CDR2 is FQNEAQ in the germline V gene (reference sequence). The CDR3 is 14 residues long. CDR3 nucleotides: TGTGCCAGCAGCTTAGTACAATCCAACACTGAAGCTTTCTTT. This gives the protein CASSLVQSNTEAFF.

The V call is TRBV4-1, the J call TRBJ2-7, with D possibly TRBD1 on 6 matching bases. The CDR3 totals 16 residues. Per the germline V gene, CDR1 is MGHRA and CDR2 is YSYEKL. Trimming left V 5 bases short and J 2 bases short, with 19 bases between. CDR3 amino acids: CASSDNFGTLTYEQYF. The CDR3 nucleotides are TGCGCCAGCAGCGATAACTTCGGGACACTGACCTACGAGCAGTACTTC.

The chain combines TRBV5-1 with TRBJ2-3; 7 nucleotides align to TRBD1. Germline lookup yields CDR1 SGHRS and CDR2 YFSETQ. CDR3 length equals 15 residues. Trimming removed 4 bases from V and 4 bases from J; junction bases left unmatched: 9. The CDR3 nucleotides read TGCGCCAGCAGCCCGTGGACAGGCGCGCCAGATACGCAGTATTTT. This sequence encodes CASSPWTGAPDTQYF.

The chain joins TRBV6-5 to TRBJ1-5; D gene unclear. Trimming removed 6 bases from V and 4 bases from J, with 13 bases in between. Germline V gives CDR1 MNHEY, CDR2 SVGAGI. The CDR3 is 14 amino acids. As DNA, the CDR3 is TGTGCCAGCAGACCTACGGAGGGTAATCAGCCCCAGCATTTT. As protein: CASRPTEGNQPQHF.